This entry describes one T cell receptor beta chain. Its antigen is currently unknown. The data originate from a study of PD-1 blockade in classical Hodgkin lymphoma. Study results and limitations: CD4+ but not CD8+ TCR diversity rose significantly by C4D1.

V dropped 7 bases and J dropped 11; count of bases not matched to a gene: 17. CDR3 size: 15 residues. Germline assignment: CDR1 SNHLY and CDR2 FYNNEI. TCRdb keeps only in-frame clones here, not all; method: immunoSEQ multiplex PCR. The sample contains about 60,000 clones, 90% to 95% of which appear only once. Stated time point: cycle 4 day 1 (C4D1), after five to seven weeks of nivolumab. Every patient relapsed after autologous stem cell transplantation, and brentuximab vedotin exposure varied. The material sequenced was peripheral blood mononuclear cells (PBMCs), taken before the fourth cycle of nivolumab. The receptor was isolated from a human donor with classical Hodgkin lymphoma. The genes are TRBV2 and TRBJ1-1; TRBD1 agrees at 9 bases. CDR3: CASISFTGGLTWAFF. The CDR3 DNA reads TGTGCCAGCATCTCCTTCACAGGGGGCCTAACGTGGGCTTTCTTT.